Shown below are 29 T cell receptor beta chains from a single sample sequenced in a study of T cells after yellow fever vaccination. TCRdb passed the 5' RACE reads through MiXCR, listing each CDR3 protein once. Of under 400,000 distinct CDR3 sequences listed, about 9.9% are singletons. The source was PBMCs, collected on the day of the first yellow fever vaccination. Receptor source: a young man who received the YFV17D yellow fever vaccine.

This clonotype has a handful of counts. This chain joins TRBV4-1 and TRBJ2-3, with a tentative D call TRBD1 (6 bases). CDR1 is MGHRA, CDR2 YSYEKL, per germline. Deletions cut 9 bases from V and 6 bases from J, with 22 bases between. The CDR3 spans 15 residues. Written as DNA, the CDR3 is TGCGCCAGTCGCCAAGAAATGGGGGCGGCGGATACGCAGTATTTT. This codes for CASRQEMGAADTQYF.

This clonotype showed up just a few times. V is TRBV4-3 and J is TRBJ1-5; no reliable D call. The CDR3 has 15 amino acids. Germline V lookup: CDR1 LGHNA, CDR2 YSLEER. V lost 0 bases, J lost 3 bases, and 9 bases lay in between. The CDR3 protein is CASSQDSGINQPQHF. The CDR3 DNA reads as TGCGCCAGCAGCCAAGATTCGGGGATCAATCAGCCCCAGCATTTT.

This clonotype was detected a few times. The genes are TRBV10-3 and TRBJ2-7; TRBD2 matches at 12 bases. V lost 2 bases and J lost 4; bases outside the gene matches: 6. Per germline, CDR1 ENHRY and CDR2 SYGVKD. The CDR3 runs to 16 residues. CDR3 sequence: CAISEGTSGRVYEQYV. The CDR3 DNA is TGTGCCATCAGTGAGGGGACTAGCGGGCGAGTATACGAGCAGTACGTC.

V is TRBV25-1 and J is TRBJ1-1; D uncertain. With 1 base removed from V and 1 base from J, the gap between germline ends came to 16 bases. The germline V gene has CDR1 MGHDK and CDR2 SYGVNS. The CDR3 is 17 residues long. The CDR3, as DNA: TGTGCCAGCAGTGAATCCGGTTTAGTTTGGGGGAACACTGAAGCTTTCTTT. Amino acid sequence: CASSESGLVWGNTEAFF.

The chain joins TRBV5-5 to TRBJ1-1, with 8 nucleotides matching TRBD1. The CDR3 contains 16 residues. Per the germline V gene, CDR1 is SGHKS and CDR2 is YYEKEE (reference sequence). Trimming removed 1 base from V and 2 bases from J; junction bases left unmatched: 7. CDR3 in DNA: TGTGCCAGCAGCTTGTTGGGACAGGCCGGCAACACTGAAGCTTTCTTT. Translation gives CASSLLGQAGNTEAFF.

The table lists this clonotype with a few counts. This rearrangement joins TRBV6-2 or TRBV6-3 to TRBJ2-7, with D perhaps TRBD2 (6 bases). Germline CDR1 is MNHEY and CDR2 is SVGEGT. Trimming removed 6 bases at V and 5 bases at J, with 20 bases between. The CDR3 is 15 amino acids. The chain's CDR3 is CASRSPRGGIHEQYV. For the CDR3, the DNA is TGTGCCAGCAGATCTCCGCGGGGTGGGATCCACGAGCAGTACGTC.

The chain links TRBV5-1 to TRBJ2-1; 10 nucleotides align to TRBD1. V was pared by 0 bases and J by 6 bases, with 6 bases of the junction left unmatched. The CDR3 consists of 16 residues. Germline values: CDR1 SGHRS, CDR2 YFSETQ. For the CDR3, the DNA is TGCGCCAGCAGCTTGGCCGACAGGGGGCCCGGCAATGAGCAGTTCTTC. It translates to CASSLADRGPGNEQFF.

The rearrangement uses TRBV6-2 or TRBV6-3 and TRBJ2-3, with a possible D match to TRBD2 (6 bases). Between the trimmed V and J ends, which lost 2 bases and 0 bases, there was a span of 12 bases. CDR1 MNHEY and CDR2 SVGEGT come from the germline V gene. This CDR3 is 16 amino acids long. CDR3 sequence: CASSYKPDYSTDTQYF. The DNA of the CDR3 is TGTGCCAGCAGTTACAAACCGGACTATAGCACAGATACGCAGTATTTT.

This clonotype was seen a few times. The chain is built from TRBV29-1 and TRBJ1-2, with D hard to call. V was clipped by 6 bases and J by 0 bases, with 11 bases between them. This CDR3 has 13 residues. The germline V gene encodes CDR1 SQVTM and CDR2 ANQGSEA. Written as DNA, the CDR3 is TGCAGCGTAGCGACCGTTACTAACTATGGCTACACCTTC. Amino acids: CSVATVTNYGYTF.

The chain combines TRBV3-1 with TRBJ2-1, with D perhaps TRBD1 (6 bases). Germline CDR1 LGHDT, CDR2 YNNKEL (reference sequence). V lost 0 bases to trimming and J lost 7 bases, with 7 bases between them. The CDR3 totals 13 residues. This chain's CDR3 is CASSQEGQNEQFF. The DNA for the CDR3 is TGTGCCAGCAGCCAAGAGGGACAAAATGAGCAGTTCTTC.

This clonotype has just a few counts. The chain links TRBV20-1 to TRBJ2-7, with TRBD1 identical over 7 bases. The CDR3 is 14 residues long. V dropped 1 base and J dropped 4; count of bases not matched to a gene: 7. CDR1 is DFQATT and CDR2 is SNEGSKA in the germline V gene (reference sequence). DNA for the CDR3: TGCAGTGCTAGAGCCGACAGGGTGCCTTACGAGCAGTACGTC. This gives the protein CSARADRVPYEQYV.

This clonotype was found a few times. The chain is built from TRBV28 and TRBJ1-4; TRBD1 matches 7 bases. Germline CDR1 is MDHEN and CDR2 is SYDVKM. V lost 0 bases to trimming and J lost 0 bases; unmatched junction nucleotides: 1. The CDR3 runs to 16 residues. The CDR3 nucleotides are TGTGCCAGCAGTTTATGGGGGACAGCAACTAATGAAAAACTGTTTTTT. Residues: CASSLWGTATNEKLFF.

This clonotype occurred a few times. The chain is built from TRBV5-1 and TRBJ2-1; either TRBD1 or TRBD2 may supply D (5 bases each). V shed 3 bases and J shed 6 bases, with 10 bases lying between them. Germline assignment: CDR1 SGHRS and CDR2 YFSETQ. The CDR3 totals 13 residues. The CDR3 DNA follows: TGCGCCAGCAGCTGGGGGACGGGCAATGAGCAGTTCTTC. Protein sequence: CASSWGTGNEQFF.

The rearrangement links TRBV6-5 to TRBJ2-3, with 12 nucleotides matching TRBD1. Germline assignment: CDR1 MNHEY and CDR2 SVGAGI. The CDR3 runs 15 residues. Unmatched junction bases numbered 1, after V lost 4 bases and J lost 2 bases. The CDR3 region is CASSSGQGATDTQYF. The CDR3 coding sequence is TGTGCCAGCAGTTCGGGACAGGGGGCCACAGATACGCAGTATTTT.

This clonotype was observed a few times. The rearrangement joins TRBV14 to TRBJ2-2, with unresolved D. V was clipped by 4 bases and J by 6 bases, with 6 bases between them. The length of the CDR3 is 12 residues. The V gene's germline CDR1 is SGHDN and CDR2 FVKESK. The CDR3 here is CASSRLAGELFF. In nucleotides, the CDR3 is TGTGCCAGCAGCCGCCTAGCCGGGGAGCTGTTTTTT.

This clonotype was detected a few times. The rearrangement links TRBV20-1 to TRBJ2-7, with D possibly TRBD2 on 6 matching bases. V was clipped by 1 base and J by 5 bases, with 12 bases between them. This CDR3 is 13 amino acids long. Germline CDR1 DFQATT, CDR2 SNEGSKA (reference sequence). As DNA, the CDR3 is TGCAGTGCTAGAGGACTAGTAGGCCACGAGCAGTACTTC. Protein product: CSARGLVGHEQYF.

In this sample, this clonotype turned up a few times. The rearrangement uses TRBV5-4 and TRBJ2-2; perhaps TRBD1 as D (5 bases). The CDR3 consists of 13 residues. CDR1 and CDR2 (germline): SGHNT, YYREEE (reference sequence). Trimming stripped 2 bases from V and 6 bases from J, with 8 bases between. CDR3 in DNA: TGTGCCAGCAGCTTACAGGCCCCCGGGGAGCTGTTTTTT. It is translated as CASSLQAPGELFF.

J is TRBJ2-5 and V is TRBV20-1; D assignment may be TRBD1 or TRBD2 (6 bases each). From germline, CDR1 is DFQATT and CDR2 SNEGSKA (reference sequence). The V end lost 3 bases, the J end lost 2 bases, and 13 bases lay between the germline ends. The CDR3 is 14 residues long. CDR3 residues: CSASPGGLQETQYF. The CDR3 nucleotides are TGCAGTGCTAGCCCTGGGGGGCTTCAAGAGACCCAGTACTTC.

This clonotype showed up just a few times. V usage is TRBV10-1 and J usage is TRBJ1-1; the match to TRBD1 covers 9 bases. This CDR3 region has 14 residues. V shed 4 bases and J 4 bases; nucleotides not matched to a gene: 4. The germline V gene has CDR1 WNHNN and CDR2 SYGVQD (reference sequence). The CDR3 DNA reads as TGCGCCAGCAGTGCTATGACAGGGGGCACTGAAGCTTTCTTT. This sequence encodes CASSAMTGGTEAFF.

This clonotype showed up many times. This chain connects TRBV28 to TRBJ2-1; D possibly matches TRBD1 or TRBD2 (6 bases each). This CDR3 is 14 amino acids long. CDR1 is MDHEN, CDR2 SYDVKM, per germline. V was trimmed by 7 bases and J by 6 bases, leaving 16 bases between them. The CDR3 DNA sequence: TGTGCCAGCAACTACCCGGGGGCGGGCAATGAGCAGTTCTTC. Translated, it gives CASNYPGAGNEQFF.

V gene TRBV7-6 combines with J gene TRBJ1-1, with 8 bases fitting TRBD1. Germline V gene data show CDR1 as SGHVS and CDR2 as FNYEAQ. The CDR3 consists of 13 residues. Unmatched junction bases numbered 6, after V lost 5 bases and J lost 7 bases. Here the CDR3 reads CASSKDREDEAFF. Written as DNA, the CDR3 is TGTGCCAGCAGCAAGGACAGGGAAGATGAAGCTTTCTTT.

The V and J genes are TRBV6-2 or TRBV6-3 and TRBJ1-1; a weak D match, TRBD1 (6 bases). The CDR3 is 15 residues long. The germline V gene encodes CDR1 MNHEY and CDR2 SVGEGT. V was trimmed by 3 bases and J by 1 base, leaving 12 bases between them. This chain's CDR3 is CASSYAGAGNTEAFF. DNA for the CDR3: TGTGCCAGCAGTTATGCAGGGGCCGGGAACACTGAAGCTTTCTTT.

The rearrangement links TRBV4-3 to TRBJ2-7; 9 bases fit TRBD1. Germline V lookup: CDR1 LGHNA, CDR2 YSLEER. V lost 4 bases to trimming and J lost 3 bases; unmatched junction nucleotides: 19. The CDR3 spans 19 residues. The CDR3 protein is CASSPYAIAGTGIFYEQYF. Here the CDR3 DNA reads TGCGCCAGCAGCCCCTATGCAATAGCCGGGACAGGGATTTTCTACGAGCAGTACTTC.

In this sample, this clonotype turned up a few times. The chain has TRBV5-1 and TRBJ1-6; D perhaps matches TRBD1 (6 bases). The CDR3 is 17 residues long. Germline-derived CDR1 and CDR2 are SGHRS and YFSETQ. The ends were cut back, 0 bases at V and 8 bases at J, with 18 bases in the middle. As DNA, the CDR3 is TGCGCCAGCAGCTTGGCCAGGGGAACAGAACTATATTCACCCCTCCACTTT. Translating gives CASSLARGTELYSPLHF.

The genes are TRBV7-2 and TRBJ2-7, with D possibly being TRBD1 (6 bases). Trimming cost V 2 bases and J 3 bases, with 11 bases left between them. CDR1 and CDR2 (germline): SGHTA, FQGNSA. The CDR3 runs 14 residues. CDR3 sequence (DNA): TGTGCCAGCAGCTTAAACAGGGAGAACTACGAGCAGTACTTC. Residues: CASSLNRENYEQYF.

This clonotype turned up a few times. The V and J genes are TRBV30 and TRBJ1-6; the D is unclear. CDR3 length: 13 residues. Germline V gene data show CDR1 as GTSNPN and CDR2 as SVGIG (reference sequence). V was cut by 8 bases and J by 4 bases, with 12 bases left in between. The CDR3, as DNA: TGTGCCCGGACGGAGAAATATAATTCACCCCTCCACTTT. Translation gives CARTEKYNSPLHF. The whole variable domain, filled in from reference TRBV30 and TRBJ1-6, reads SQTIHQWPATLVQPVGSPLSLECTVEGTSNPNLYWYRQAAGRGLQLLFYSVGIGQISSEVPQNLSASRPQDRQFILSSKKLLLSDSGFYLCARTEKYNSPLHFGNGTRLTVT.

The chain uses TRBV19 and TRBJ2-1, with a tentative D call TRBD2 (6 bases). CDR3 size: 14 residues. Germline-derived CDR1 and CDR2 are LNHDA and SQIVND (reference sequence). V lost 5 bases and J lost 8, with 16 bases in between. CDR3 DNA: TGTGCCAGTAGTCCCGGGACTTTTTTCGATGAGCAGTTCTTC. It encodes CASSPGTFFDEQFF.

This clonotype was recorded a few times. V and J are TRBV4-2 and TRBJ2-6; D unclear. CDR3 length equals 18 residues. V was clipped by 0 bases and J by 0 bases, with 12 bases between them. CDR1 is LGHNA and CDR2 is YNFKEQ in the germline V gene. CDR3 protein: CASSQDGTTSSGANVLTF. CDR3 in DNA: TGTGCCAGCAGCCAAGATGGTACGACAAGCTCTGGGGCCAACGTCCTGACTTTC.

The chain recombines TRBV18 with TRBJ2-7; D is ambiguous. From germline, CDR1 is KGHSH and CDR2 LQKENI. This CDR3 spans 12 amino acids. Trimming took off 0 bases at V and 5 bases at J, with 5 bases between the two ends. In nucleotides, the CDR3 is TGTGCCAGCTCACCACCCTATGACGAGCAGTACTTC. Amino acids: CASSPPYDEQYF.